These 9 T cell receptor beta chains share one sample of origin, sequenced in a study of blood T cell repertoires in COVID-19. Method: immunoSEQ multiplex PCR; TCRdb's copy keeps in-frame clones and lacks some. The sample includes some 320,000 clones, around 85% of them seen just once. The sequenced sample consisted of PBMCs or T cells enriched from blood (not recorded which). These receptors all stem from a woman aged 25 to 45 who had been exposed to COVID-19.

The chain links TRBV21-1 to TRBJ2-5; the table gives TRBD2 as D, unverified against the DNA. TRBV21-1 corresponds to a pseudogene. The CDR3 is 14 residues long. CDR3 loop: CANLSGTPQETQYF. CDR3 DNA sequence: TGTGCCAACTTGTCCGGGACTCCTCAAGAGACCCAGTACTTC.

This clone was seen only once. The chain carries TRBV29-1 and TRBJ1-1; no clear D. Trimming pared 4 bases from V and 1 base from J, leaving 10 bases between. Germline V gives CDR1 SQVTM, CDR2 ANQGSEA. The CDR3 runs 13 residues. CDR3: CSVGAGRNTEAFF. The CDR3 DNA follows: TGCAGCGTTGGGGCAGGCCGGAACACTGAAGCTTTCTTT.

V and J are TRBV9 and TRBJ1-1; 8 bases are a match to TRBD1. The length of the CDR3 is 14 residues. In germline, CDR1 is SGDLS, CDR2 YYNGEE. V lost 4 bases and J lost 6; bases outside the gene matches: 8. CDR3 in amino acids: CASSPRQGFPEAFF. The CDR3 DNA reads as TGTGCCAGCAGCCCGCGACAGGGGTTCCCTGAAGCTTTCTTT.

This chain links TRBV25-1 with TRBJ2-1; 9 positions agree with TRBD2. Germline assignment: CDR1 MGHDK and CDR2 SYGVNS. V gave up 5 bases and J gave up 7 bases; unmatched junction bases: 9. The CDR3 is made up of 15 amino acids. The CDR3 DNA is TGTGCCAGCAGTTCGCGGGGGGGCCTAAGTAATGAGCAGTTCTTC. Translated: CASSSRGGLSNEQFF.

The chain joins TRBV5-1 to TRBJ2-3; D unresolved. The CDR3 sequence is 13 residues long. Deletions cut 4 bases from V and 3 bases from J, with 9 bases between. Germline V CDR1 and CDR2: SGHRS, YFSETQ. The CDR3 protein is CASSPALTDTQYF. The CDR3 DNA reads TGCGCCAGCAGCCCCGCCCTAACAGATACGCAGTATTTT.

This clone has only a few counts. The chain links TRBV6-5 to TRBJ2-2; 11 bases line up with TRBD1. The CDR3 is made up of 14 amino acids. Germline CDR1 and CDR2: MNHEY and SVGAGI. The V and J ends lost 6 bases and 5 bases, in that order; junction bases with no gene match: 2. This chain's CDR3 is CASRGQGVTGELFF. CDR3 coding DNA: TGTGCCAGCAGGGGACAGGGGGTTACCGGGGAGCTGTTTTTT.

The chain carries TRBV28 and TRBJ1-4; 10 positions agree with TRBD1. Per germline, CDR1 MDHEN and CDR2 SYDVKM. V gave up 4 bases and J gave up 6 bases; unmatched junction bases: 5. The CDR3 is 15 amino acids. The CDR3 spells CASSSGQGDYEKLFF. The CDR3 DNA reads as TGTGCCAGCAGTTCTGGACAGGGGGATTATGAAAAACTGTTTTTT.

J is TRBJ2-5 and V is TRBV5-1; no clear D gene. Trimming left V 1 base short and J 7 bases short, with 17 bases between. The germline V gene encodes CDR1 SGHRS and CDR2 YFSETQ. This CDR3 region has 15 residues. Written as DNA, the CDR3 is TGCGCCAGCAGCTTGAATGGTGGTCGCGTTGGGACCCAGTACTTC. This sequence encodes CASSLNGGRVGTQYF.

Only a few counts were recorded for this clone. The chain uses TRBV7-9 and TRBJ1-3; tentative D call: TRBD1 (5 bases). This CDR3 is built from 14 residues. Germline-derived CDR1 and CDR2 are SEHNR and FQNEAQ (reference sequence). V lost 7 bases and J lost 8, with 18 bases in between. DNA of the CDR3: TGTGCCAGCACCTTGGGGGGGGTCTTAGACACCATATATTTT. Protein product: CASTLGGVLDTIYF. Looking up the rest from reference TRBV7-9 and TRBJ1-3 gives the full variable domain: DTGVSQNPRHKITKRGQNVTFRCDPISEHNRLYWYRQTLGQGPEFLTYFQNEAQLEKSRLLSDRFSAERPKGSFSTLEIQRTEQGDSAMYLCASTLGGVLDTIYFGEGSWLTVV.